This T cell receptor beta chain was sequenced for a study of blood T cell repertoires in COVID-19. Per the germline V gene, CDR1 is LGHDT and CDR2 is YNNKEL (reference sequence). This CDR3 has 14 amino acids. V trimming: 3 bases; J trimming: 7 bases; junction bases outside the gene matches: 7. Assay: immunoSEQ multiplex PCR; the TCRdb copy retains only in-frame clones and omits some. Of approximately 500,000 clones listed, 70% to 90% are singletons. The chain combines TRBV3-1 (or the pseudogene TRBV3-2) with TRBJ2-7, with TRBD2 matching over 9 bases. The source is a woman in her forties or fifties with COVID-19, enrolled during active disease. The source material was peripheral blood. Written as DNA, the CDR3 is TGTGCCAGCAGCCAGAGGGGGCGGGGGGGGGAGCAGTACTTC. Protein sequence: CASSQRGRGGEQYF.